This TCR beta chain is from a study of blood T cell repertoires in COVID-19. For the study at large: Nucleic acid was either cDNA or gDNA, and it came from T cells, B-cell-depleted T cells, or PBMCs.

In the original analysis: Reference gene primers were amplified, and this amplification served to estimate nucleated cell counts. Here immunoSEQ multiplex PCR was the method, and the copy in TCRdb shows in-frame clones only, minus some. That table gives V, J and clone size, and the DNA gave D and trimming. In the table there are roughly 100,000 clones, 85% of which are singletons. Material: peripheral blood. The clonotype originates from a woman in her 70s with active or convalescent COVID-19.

CDR3 in amino acids: CASRLDSPYGYTF. CDR3 sequence (DNA): TGTGCCAGCAGACTGGACAGCCCCTATGGCTACACCTTC. The chain joins TRBV12-3 or TRBV12-4 to TRBJ1-2, with D tentatively TRBD1 (6 bases). The CDR3 sequence is 13 residues long. Trimming pared 6 bases from V and 4 bases from J, leaving 12 bases between.